This record concerns one T cell receptor (beta chain) sequence. The data belong to a study of blood T cell repertoires in COVID-19. Only in-frame clones appear in the TCRdb table, and some are missing; sequencing was by immunoSEQ multiplex PCR. In the table there are approximately 230,000 clones, approximately 79% of which are singletons. Germline V lookup: CDR1 MNHEY, CDR2 SMNVEV (reference sequence). The CDR3 has 18 amino acids. Trimming cost V 3 bases and J 1 base; bases outside gene matches: 12. The material sequenced was peripheral blood. This chain joins TRBV27 and TRBJ2-3; 8 nucleotides agree with TRBD1. The clonotype comes from a woman aged 40 to 50 with active or convalescent COVID-19. CDR3 in amino acids: CASSLIGGRGHRTDTQYF. In DNA, the CDR3 is TGTGCCAGCAGTTTGATCGGAGGCAGGGGGCATCGCACAGATACGCAGTATTTT.